Presented here are 25 T cell receptor beta chains from one specimen sequenced in a study of blood T cells in healthy people across ages. A sample-barcoded 5' primer and a J-beta primer mix were used in a second PCR of roughly 6 to 12 cycles. Each CDR3 protein gets one entry after TCRdb re-called the 5' RACE reads with MiXCR. The sample lists roughly 700,000 distinct CDR3 sequences, approximately 50% occurring once. Sequenced material: blood. Source of these receptors: a woman in her sixties in good health.

This clonotype was picked up a small number of times. The chain combines TRBV25-1 with TRBJ2-7, with a weak D call TRBD2 (6 bases). CDR1 and CDR2 from the germline V gene are MGHDK and SYGVNS. Trimming cost V 4 bases and J 3 bases, with 13 bases left between them. This CDR3 is built from 14 residues. In DNA form, the CDR3 reads TGTGCCAGCAGTGTTCTACAGGAGGGCTACGAGCAGTACTTC. Residues: CASSVLQEGYEQYF.

The chain links TRBV6-5 to TRBJ2-5; D gene uncertain. V dropped 3 bases and J dropped 1 base, with 12 bases sitting between them. Looked up from germline, CDR1 is MNHEY and CDR2 is SVGAGI. There are 15 residues in the CDR3. CDR3 amino acids: CASSYLAAPQETQYF. CDR3 nucleotide sequence: TGTGCCAGCAGTTATCTGGCAGCCCCCCAAGAGACCCAGTACTTC.

This chain uses TRBV2 with TRBJ2-5, with 9 bases identical to TRBD2. The J segment lost 11 bases and the V segment lost 3 bases, leaving 19 bases of the junction unmatched. The CDR3 is 17 residues long. Germline V gives CDR1 SNHLY, CDR2 FYNNEI. The CDR3 protein is CASSDSGRLAGSEEQYF. The DNA of the CDR3 is TGTGCCAGCAGTGATTCGGGGCGGCTAGCGGGATCCGAGGAGCAGTACTTC.

The chain recombines TRBV6-5 with TRBJ2-7, with D perhaps being TRBD1 or TRBD2 (6 bases each). Looked up from germline, CDR1 is MNHEY and CDR2 is SVGAGI. V was shortened by 0 bases and J by 2 bases, with 17 bases between the two germline ends. The CDR3 spans 17 residues. The CDR3 nucleotides are TGTGCCAGCAGTTACTCGAGGGGCGCAGGGGAGGCCTACGAGCAGTACTTC. This gives the protein CASSYSRGAGEAYEQYF.

The rearrangement links TRBV20-1 to TRBJ2-5; D not certain. The CDR3 extends over 14 amino acids. Trimming cost V 0 bases and J 4 bases, with 12 bases left between them. Germline-derived CDR1 and CDR2 are DFQATT and SNEGSKA (reference sequence). In DNA, the CDR3 is TGCAGTGCTAGAGATTCGGGCCCTCGAGAGACCCAGTACTTC. This sequence encodes CSARDSGPRETQYF.

V usage is TRBV9 and J usage is TRBJ2-7; D is ambiguous. The J call is in doubt because the DNA end fits TRBJ2-5 better. From germline, CDR1 is SGDLS and CDR2 YYNGEE. The CDR3 length is 14 residues. CDR3 region: CASSVVASAETQYF. CDR3 DNA sequence: TGTGCCAGCAGCGTAGTCGCTAGTGCCGAGACCCAGTACTTC.

This clonotype was seen a few times. The V and J genes are TRBV7-2 and TRBJ1-4; D unresolved. V was pared by 1 base and J by 0 bases, with 9 bases between. The V gene's germline CDR1 is SGHTA and CDR2 FQGNSA. The CDR3 length is 16 residues. This chain's CDR3 is CASSLDSFATNEKLFF. CDR3 sequence (DNA): TGTGCCAGCAGCTTAGACAGCTTTGCAACTAATGAAAAACTGTTTTTT.

Only one count was recorded for this clonotype. V gene TRBV20-1 combines with J gene TRBJ2-5, with 7 bases that match TRBD2. Per the germline V gene, CDR1 is DFQATT and CDR2 is SNEGSKA (reference sequence). V gave up 5 bases and J gave up 3 bases; unmatched junction bases: 6. This CDR3 contains 13 residues. CDR3: CSARPSGEETQYF. The CDR3 region has the DNA TGCAGTGCTCGGCCTAGCGGAGAAGAGACCCAGTACTTC.

This clonotype was recorded at least ten times. This chain uses TRBV27 with TRBJ2-5; 8 nucleotides align to TRBD2. The CDR3 is made up of 13 amino acids. CDR1 and CDR2 (germline): MNHEY, SMNVEV (reference sequence). Unmatched junction bases numbered 6, after V lost 5 bases and J lost 7 bases. This chain's CDR3 is CASSLAGVGTQYF. The CDR3 bases are TGTGCCAGCAGTCTAGCGGGCGTGGGGACCCAGTACTTC.

The sample holds many counts of this clonotype. J is TRBJ2-1 and V is TRBV5-1, with 9 bases lining up with TRBD1. Unmatched junction bases numbered 2, after V lost 2 bases and J lost 2 bases. CDR3 size: 15 residues. In germline, CDR1 is SGHRS, CDR2 YFSETQ. The CDR3 region is CASSLQGATYNEQFF. CDR3 in DNA: TGCGCCAGCAGCTTACAGGGGGCCACCTACAATGAGCAGTTCTTC. Based on the CDR3 plus reference TRBV5-1 and TRBJ2-1, the full variable domain is KAGVTQTPRYLIKTRGQQVTLSCSPISGHRSVSWYQQTPGQGLQFLFEYFSETQRNKGNFPGRFSGRQFSNSRSEMNVSTLELGDSALYLCASSLQGATYNEQFFGPGTRLTVL.

The chain has TRBV15 and TRBJ2-3; TRBD1 or TRBD2 may be the D gene (5 bases each). CDR1 is LNHNV and CDR2 is YYDKDF in the germline V gene (reference sequence). Deletions cut 3 bases from V and 10 bases from J, with 14 bases between. The length of the CDR3 is 13 residues. CDR3 protein: CATSRRTGAAQYF. The CDR3 nucleotides read TGTGCCACCAGCAGGCGGACTGGGGCGGCGCAGTATTTT. Full variable domain (missing parts from reference TRBV15 and TRBJ2-3): DAMVIQNPRYQVTQFGKPVTLSCSQTLNHNVMYWYQQKSSQAPKLLFHYYDKDFNNEADTPDNFQSRRPNTSFCFLDIRSPGLGDTAMYLCATSRRTGAAQYFGPGTRLTVL.

The CDR3, as DNA: TGCAGCGTTGGGGGGCTAGCGGCTAGCACAGATACGCAGTATTTT. Amino acid sequence: CSVGGLAASTDTQYF. The rearrangement uses TRBV29-1 and TRBJ2-3; D perhaps matches TRBD2 (7 bases). This CDR3 has 15 residues. V lost 4 bases, J lost 0 bases, and 14 bases lay in between. Germline CDR1 is SQVTM and CDR2 is ANQGSEA.

This clonotype was observed a few times. The gene calls are TRBV4-3 and TRBJ1-6; D might be TRBD1 (5 bases). Germline values: CDR1 LGHNA, CDR2 YSLEER. V was pared by 1 base and J by 7 bases, with 14 bases between. The length of the CDR3 is 16 residues. The CDR3 reads CASSQGNRDRNSPLHF. DNA for the CDR3: TGCGCCAGCAGCCAAGGAAATAGAGACAGAAATTCACCCCTCCACTTT.

V usage is TRBV7-9 and J usage is TRBJ2-1, with D possibly matching TRBD2 (6 bases). The CDR3 has 16 residues. Germline loops: CDR1 SEHNR, CDR2 FQNEAQ (reference sequence). Trimming removed 6 bases at V and 8 bases at J, with 23 bases between. The CDR3: CASSQTGTLHWDEQFF. The CDR3 DNA is TGTGCCAGCAGTCAAACTGGGACTCTCCATTGGGATGAGCAGTTCTTC.

This chain uses TRBV25-1 with TRBJ2-5; D uncertain. V lost 5 bases and J lost 11, with 18 bases in between. CDR3 size: 13 residues. CDR1 is MGHDK and CDR2 is SYGVNS in the germline V gene. The chain's CDR3 is CASSPVMVYEQYF. The CDR3 DNA reads TGTGCCAGCAGTCCGGTGATGGTCTATGAGCAGTACTTC.

This clonotype turned up a few times. The chain combines TRBV11-2 with TRBJ2-3; 7 positions match TRBD1. V was pared by 1 base and J by 1 base, with 5 bases of the junction left unmatched. Germline V gene lookup returns CDR1 SGHAT and CDR2 FQNNGV. The CDR3 runs 16 residues. The CDR3 protein is CASSLVGGPGTDTQYF. Written as DNA, the CDR3 is TGTGCCAGCAGCTTAGTAGGGGGCCCTGGCACAGATACGCAGTATTTT.

In this sample, this clonotype turned up many times. The rearrangement uses TRBV10-3 and TRBJ1-2; 9 positions agree with TRBD1. V was pared by 7 bases and J by 8 bases, with 11 bases of the junction left unmatched. Germline loops: CDR1 ENHRY, CDR2 SYGVKD. CDR3 length: 14 residues. The chain's CDR3 is CAITPSGDRAGYTF. The CDR3 DNA sequence: TGTGCCATCACTCCCTCCGGGGACAGGGCCGGCTACACCTTC.

The table lists this clonotype with a few counts. The chain carries TRBV29-1 and TRBJ2-5; D not certain. This CDR3 region has 13 residues. The V end lost 4 bases, the J end lost 11 bases, and 20 bases lay between the germline ends. Germline V gene data show CDR1 as SQVTM and CDR2 as ANQGSEA. CDR3: CSVAPRPQKNQYF. CDR3 nucleotides: TGCAGCGTTGCCCCCCGGCCCCAAAAAAATCAGTACTTC.

J is TRBJ2-7 and V is TRBV6-2 or TRBV6-3, with D perhaps matching TRBD1 (5 bases). This CDR3 has 13 amino acids. Germline lookup yields CDR1 MNHEY and CDR2 SVGEGT. Trimming took off 2 bases at V and 4 bases at J, with 9 bases between the two ends. CDR3 region: CASSYDRTYEQYF. CDR3 in DNA: TGTGCCAGCAGTTACGATAGGACATACGAGCAGTACTTC.

The chain is built from TRBV7-8 and TRBJ1-1; 9 nucleotides match TRBD1. Germline-derived CDR1 and CDR2 are SGHVS and FQNEAQ. The CDR3 loop spans 16 amino acids. Trimming at V came to 3 bases and at J to 0 bases, leaving 5 bases not matched to a gene. The CDR3 sequence: CASSLRQGELNTEAFF. CDR3 coding DNA: TGTGCCAGCAGCTTGAGACAGGGGGAGCTGAACACTGAAGCTTTCTTT.

This rearrangement joins TRBV7-3 to TRBJ2-3; the D is unclear. Germline CDR1 is SGHTA and CDR2 is FQGTGA. This CDR3 is 14 amino acids long. The V end lost 6 bases, the J end lost 2 bases, and 12 bases lay between the germline ends. CDR3 region: CASRSRLTTDTQYF. CDR3 nucleotide sequence: TGTGCCAGCAGATCCCGACTCACCACAGATACGCAGTATTTT.

The rearrangement joins TRBV9 to TRBJ1-1; 7 positions match TRBD1. The J segment lost 3 bases and the V segment lost 3 bases, leaving 8 bases of the junction unmatched. Germline CDR1 and CDR2: SGDLS and YYNGEE. The CDR3 runs 15 residues. The CDR3 DNA reads TGTGCCAGCAGCGCAGGGGGTTTAGGGCACACTGAAGCTTTCTTT. The encoded protein is CASSAGGLGHTEAFF.

The chain carries TRBV6-6 and TRBJ2-1; 9 bases agree with TRBD2. The J call could be wrong; TRBJ2-7 is a better fit for the DNA end. Germline loops: CDR1 MNHNY, CDR2 SVGAGI (reference sequence). The CDR3 is 15 residues long. DNA for the CDR3: TGTGCCAGCAGTTTTTCTAGCGGGGCATACAATGAGCAGTACTTC. Protein product: CASSFSSGAYNEQYF.

V and J are TRBV29-1 and TRBJ1-2; no clear D. The V and J ends lost 4 bases and 2 bases respectively, with 8 bases between them. Germline CDR1 SQVTM, CDR2 ANQGSEA. CDR3 size: 12 residues. The CDR3 coding sequence is TGCAGCGTTGGGTCAGTAAACTATGGCTACACCTTC. It specifies CSVGSVNYGYTF.

This clonotype occurred a few times. The gene calls are TRBV29-1 and TRBJ2-1, with D possibly being TRBD1 (5 bases). V lost 4 bases and J lost 2, with 12 bases in between. The CDR3 loop spans 14 amino acids. The germline CDR1 and CDR2 sequences are SQVTM and ANQGSEA. CDR3 protein: CSVVTDRPYNEQFF. CDR3 nucleotides: TGCAGCGTTGTGACAGATCGGCCCTACAATGAGCAGTTCTTC.